The TCR beta chain under discussion was sequenced for a study of tumor-infiltrating lymphocytes in primary liver carcinoma. Study-wide points: Only about 7.5-24% of top clones spanned all five tumor regions.

Co-extracting RNA and DNA was done with roughly 17-34 mg of unsorted bulk tissue as input. The CDR3 is made up of 16 amino acids. Germline-derived CDR1 and CDR2 are SGHAT and FQNNGV. A constant-region primer primed TCR beta cDNA synthesis from 400 to 550 ng of total RNA. Libraries for TCR beta were built through three nested multiplex PCR rounds, which together made up a slightly modified ARM-PCR procedure. PCR rounds one and two used TRBV1-TRBV30 forward primers with a C-beta reverse primer for around 11 cycles each. Each CDR3 protein gets one entry after TCRdb re-called the multiplex PCR reads with MiXCR. The table includes around 120,000 distinct CDR3 sequences, 55% to 65% detected once. Concerning this clonotype: Antigen specificity is unknown. The germline gene is not matched at one end of the junction; a read error may be the cause.

The sequenced material came from liver tumor tissue from sampling region 1. The subset was: tumor region T1, superior pole. This rearrangement joins TRBV11-2 to TRBJ2-5; D may be TRBD2 (5 bases). This receptor was obtained from a woman in her sixties or seventies with primary liver carcinoma and hepatitis B virus infection. The CDR3 loop reads CACSYSRGRGRETQYF. CDR3 nucleotide sequence: TGTGCCTGCAGCTACTCACGTGGTAGAGGGAGAGAGACCCAGTACTTC. The variable domain in full, completed from reference TRBV11-2 and TRBJ2-5, reads EAGVAQSPRYKIIEKRQSVAFWCNPISGHATLYWYQQILGQGPKLLIQFQNNGVVDDSQLPKDRFSAERLKGVDSTLKIQPAKLEDSAVYLCACSYSRGRGRETQYFGPGTRLLVL.